In its sample, the clone carrying this T cell receptor (beta chain) was seen a few times. The junction shows a germline mismatch at one end, possibly a read error. Germline CDR1 reads SGHRS; CDR2 reads YFSETQ. CDR3 length equals 16 residues. These data come from a study of early T cells in non-severe SARS-CoV-2 infection. TCRdb reprocessed the 5' RACE reads via MiXCR and lists one record per CDR3 protein. The table has 70,000 to 85,000 distinct CDR3 sequences, 10% to 15% seen once. This TCR was recovered from an adult who was a healthcare worker with PCR-confirmed SARS-CoV-2 infection or an uninfected control (not recorded which). The V and J genes are TRBV5-1 and TRBJ1-3; possible D gene TRBD1, 5 bases. Sequenced: whole blood. The CDR3 bases are TGCGCCAGCAGCTTGGTTGACAGCCTCTCTGAAAACACCATATATTTT. Protein product: CASSLVDSLSENTIYF.